This T cell receptor beta chain stems from a study of blood T cell repertoires in COVID-19. V lost 5 bases to trimming and J lost 4 bases; unmatched junction nucleotides: 7. In germline, CDR1 is SGHAT, CDR2 FQNNGV. The CDR3 consists of 15 residues. Two consecutive negative NP/OP PCR tests, clearance, or resolved symptoms defined Cohort 3 recovery. TCRdb keeps only in-frame clones here, not all; method: immunoSEQ multiplex PCR. Of about 320,000 clones listed, 88% are singletons. Sequenced: PBMCs or T cells enriched from blood (not recorded which). This receptor was taken from a young man who had recovered from COVID-19. The chain joins TRBV11-2 to TRBJ1-4, with TRBD1 matching 7 bases. For the CDR3, the DNA is TGTGCCAGCAGCCCTACGACAGGGTATAATGAAAAACTGTTTTTT. It yields the protein CASSPTTGYNEKLFF.